This T cell receptor (beta chain) was captured in a study of T-cell reconstitution after alpha-beta-depleted transplantation in children. Trimming shortened V by 6 bases and J by 3 bases, and 18 bases separated the two germline ends. The CDR3 is made up of 15 amino acids. Preparation of the TCRbeta library was carried out with unique molecular identifiers. TCRdb re-called the PCR reads through MiXCR, storing one row per CDR3 protein. The sample consists of 500,000 to 600,000 distinct CDR3 sequences, over 20% of them appearing once. Specimen: PBMCs, collected before TCRalphabeta/CD19-depleted stem cell transplant. This chain connects TRBV12-3 or TRBV12-4 to TRBJ2-7; tentatively, D is TRBD1 or TRBD2 (6 bases each). The clonotype originates from a boy under two years old with Wiskott-Aldrich syndrome, due to receive a stem cell transplant. In nucleotides, the CDR3 is TGTGCCAGCAGCCCTCTCGGGGGCAGGGGCTACGAGCAGTACTTC. This gives the protein CASSPLGGRGYEQYF.